This T cell receptor (beta chain) was sequenced during a study of blood T cell repertoires in COVID-19. Whole-study context: Some COVID-19 samples were acute and others convalescent; all came from the United States, Italy and Spain. T cells, B-cell-depleted T cells, or PBMCs supplied cDNA or gDNA.

In the study's own analysis: Quantification of nucleated cells was approximated via reference gene primer amplification. Using immunoSEQ multiplex PCR, the repertoire was profiled, and TCRdb retains in-frame clones only, with some absent. The V and J calls and clone size come from that table; D and trimming were worked out from the DNA. The profile shows around 390,000 clones, approximately 90% of them singletons. The CDR3 spans 15 residues. Germline-derived CDR1 and CDR2 are MNHEY and SVGAGI. Trimming removed 6 bases from V and 3 bases from J, with 15 bases in between. This rearrangement joins TRBV6-5 to TRBJ1-5; perhaps TRBD1 as D (5 bases). This clonotype originated in a woman aged 45-59 years who had recovered from COVID-19. Specimen: PBMCs or T cells enriched from blood (not recorded which). This chain's CDR3 is CASSPDSTYNQPQHF. In DNA form, the CDR3 reads TGTGCCAGCAGCCCCGACAGTACTTACAATCAGCCCCAGCATTTT.